A selection of T cell receptor beta chains follows, all from one sample in a study of T cells in Graves' hyperthyroidism and ophthalmopathy. TCRdb reprocessed the multiplex PCR reads via MiXCR and lists one record per CDR3 protein. This repertoire shows about 500,000 distinct CDR3 sequences, approximately 16% found once; its top ten account for approximately 30%. The source material was blood. These receptor sequences come from a woman in her thirties with Graves' ophthalmopathy. Each CDR3 is given with its conserved first and last residue. A D gene is named only where the DNA matches it firmly. The size field is filled for only some rows; it gives once, few, many or a size class.

D: NA
V: TRBV30
J: TRBJ2-5
size: many
CDR3: CAWSVLETQYF
DNA: TGTGCCTGGAGTGTACTGGAGACCCAGTACTTC

D: TRBD1
V: TRBV6-1
J: TRBJ2-1
size: many
CDR3: CASRSPGQYEQFF
DNA: TGTGCCAGCAGGTCTCCGGGACAGTATGAGCAGTTCTTC

D: TRBD2
V: TRBV29-1
J: TRBJ2-2
size: NA
CDR3: CSIERGGELFF
DNA: TGCAGCATTGAGCGGGGCGGGGAGCTGTTTTTT

D: TRBD2
V: TRBV4-3
J: TRBJ2-7
size: few
CDR3: CASSQVNLAGRDEQYF
DNA: TGCGCCAGCAGCCAAGTTAATCTAGCGGGAAGGGACGAGCAGTACTTC

D: TRBD1
V: TRBV7-2
J: TRBJ2-5
size: few
CDR3: CASSYRGIQETQYF
DNA: TGTGCCAGCAGCTACAGGGGGATCCAAGAGACCCAGTACTTC

D: TRBD1
V: TRBV12-3/TRBV12-4
J: TRBJ2-2
size: many
CDR3: CASSLGVGGANTGELFF
DNA: TGTGCCAGCAGTTTAGGGGTAGGGGGCGCGAACACCGGGGAGCTGTTTTTT

D: TRBD1
V: TRBV6-1
J: TRBJ2-2
size: few
CDR3: CASSSGQARRELFF
DNA: TGTGCCAGCAGCTCGGGACAGGCTCGTAGGGAGCTGTTTTTT

D: NA
V: TRBV7-9
J: TRBJ2-7
size: NA
CDR3: CAGSGRTYEQYF
DNA: TGTGCCGGAAGCGGGCGGACCTACGAGCAGTACTTC

D: NA
V: TRBV28
J: TRBJ1-2
size: many
CDR3: CASSPAVMGGYTF
DNA: TGTGCCAGCAGCCCCGCGGTGATGGGGGGCTACACCTTC

D: NA
V: TRBV29-1
J: TRBJ2-7
size: few
CDR3: CSVEDGLDYEQYF
DNA: TGCAGCGTTGAAGATGGGCTAGACTACGAGCAGTACTTC

D: TRBD1
V: TRBV20-1
J: TRBJ2-7
size: many
CDR3: CSGRGFSYEQYF
DNA: TGCAGTGGCAGGGGGTTTTCCTACGAGCAGTACTTC

D: NA
V: TRBV28
J: TRBJ1-1
size: many
CDR3: CASSLGGAGVTEAFF
DNA: TGTGCCAGCAGTTTAGGGGGGGCCGGGGTCACTGAAGCTTTCTTT

D: TRBD1
V: TRBV6-2/TRBV6-3
J: TRBJ2-7
size: many
CDR3: CASRGQGSNEQYF
DNA: TGTGCCAGCAGGGGACAGGGGTCCAACGAGCAGTACTTC

D: TRBD1
V: TRBV6-6
J: TRBJ2-7
size: few
CDR3: CASSYFQGVGEQYF
DNA: TGTGCCAGCAGTTACTTTCAGGGGGTCGGGGAGCAGTACTTC

D: NA
V: TRBV6-9
J: TRBJ2-1
size: NA
CDR3: CASSSPDSNYNEQFF
DNA: TGTGCCAGCAGTTCCCCGGACAGTAACTACAATGAGCAGTTCTTC

D: TRBD2
V: TRBV7-2
J: TRBJ2-1
size: many
CDR3: CASSYRDYQFF
DNA: TGTGCCAGCAGCTACCGGGACTACCAGTTCTTC

D: NA
V: TRBV6-5
J: TRBJ1-2
size: NA
CDR3: CASSYFGQYYGYTF
DNA: TGTGCCAGCAGTTACTTTGGACAGTACTATGGCTACACCTTC

D: NA
V: TRBV20-1
J: TRBJ1-2
size: many
CDR3: CSATVEGAYGYTF
DNA: TGCAGTGCTACCGTAGAGGGCGCGTATGGCTACACCTTC

D: NA
V: TRBV6-1
J: TRBJ2-7
size: few
CDR3: CASRSTGGSSSEQYF
DNA: TGTGCCAGCAGATCGACTGGGGGGAGTTCAAGCGAGCAGTACTTC

D: TRBD1
V: TRBV25-1
J: TRBJ2-2
size: NA
CDR3: CATSRTGDFTGELFF
DNA: TGTGCCACCTCCAGGACAGGGGATTTCACCGGGGAGCTGTTTTTT

D: NA
V: TRBV11-1
J: TRBJ1-2
size: many
CDR3: CASSLAGARRGYTF
DNA: TGTGCCAGCAGCTTAGCCGGGGCGAGAAGAGGCTACACCTTC

D: NA
V: TRBV7-9
J: TRBJ2-7
size: many
CDR3: CASSLVNAGHEQYF
DNA: TGTGCCAGCAGCTTGGTAAATGCGGGGCACGAGCAGTACTTC

D: NA
V: TRBV6-2/TRBV6-3
J: TRBJ1-5
size: few
CDR3: CASSVQGPSAPQHF
DNA: TGTGCCAGCAGTGTACAGGGACCCAGCGCGCCCCAGCATTTT

D: NA
V: TRBV19
J: TRBJ1-3
size: few
CDR3: CASPKLKDLNTIYF
DNA: TGTGCCAGTCCTAAGCTCAAGGATCTAAACACCATATATTTT

D: NA
V: TRBV13
J: TRBJ1-3
size: NA
CDR3: CASGQRVGNTIYF
DNA: TGTGCCAGCGGTCAACGGGTAGGAAACACCATATATTTT

D: NA
V: TRBV24-1
J: TRBJ2-2
size: few
CDR3: CATRGGGGSNTGELFF
DNA: TGTGCCACCAGAGGGGGGGGCGGATCGAACACCGGGGAGCTGTTTTTT

D: NA
V: TRBV4-3
J: TRBJ2-4
size: many
CDR3: CASSQDSPAGSAKNIQYF
DNA: TGCGCCAGCAGCCAAGATTCTCCGGCGGGGTCAGCCAAAAACATTCAGTACTTC

D: NA
V: TRBV20-1
J: TRBJ2-1
size: many
CDR3: CSARAWASGNNEQFF
DNA: TGCAGTGCTAGAGCGTGGGCATCCGGTAACAATGAGCAGTTCTTC

D: TRBD2
V: TRBV28
J: TRBJ2-2
size: few
CDR3: CASSLSPGRANTGELFF
DNA: TGTGCCAGCAGTCTGTCTCCGGGGAGGGCGAACACCGGGGAGCTGTTTTTT

D: TRBD1
V: TRBV9
J: TRBJ2-5
size: few
CDR3: CASTTGTGGQETQYF
DNA: TGTGCCAGCACCACCGGGACAGGGGGCCAAGAGACCCAGTACTTC

D: NA
V: TRBV7-2
J: TRBJ2-5
size: many
CDR3: CASSSPANQETQYF
DNA: TGTGCCAGCAGCTCCCCGGCTAACCAAGAGACCCAGTACTTC

D: NA
V: TRBV28
J: TRBJ1-4
size: many
CDR3: CASSPGPINEKLFF
DNA: TGTGCCAGCTCGCCGGGACCGATTAATGAAAAACTGTTTTTT

D: NA
V: TRBV4-1
J: TRBJ2-1
size: NA
CDR3: CASSYDGVYEQFF
DNA: TGCGCCAGCAGCTACGACGGGGTTTATGAGCAGTTCTTC

D: TRBD2
V: TRBV6-6
J: TRBJ2-3
size: few
CDR3: CASSSREGLWTQYF
DNA: TGTGCCAGCAGTTCGCGGGAGGGCTTATGGACGCAGTATTTT

D: NA
V: TRBV28
J: TRBJ1-1
size: many
CDR3: CASSFRVYEAFF
DNA: TGTGCCAGCAGTTTTAGAGTATATGAAGCTTTCTTT

D: NA
V: TRBV6-1
J: TRBJ1-3
size: few
CDR3: CASKPDRASGNTIYF
DNA: TGTGCCAGCAAACCAGACAGAGCCTCTGGAAACACCATATATTTT

D: NA
V: TRBV14
J: TRBJ2-3
size: NA
CDR3: CASSQDKPGTDTQYF
DNA: TGTGCCAGCAGCCAAGATAAGCCCGGGACCGATACGCAGTATTTT

D: NA
V: TRBV20-1
J: TRBJ1-3
size: few
CDR3: CSARDEGNPGNTIYF
DNA: TGCAGTGCTAGAGATGAGGGAAATCCTGGAAACACCATATATTTT

D: TRBD1
V: TRBV6-2/TRBV6-3
J: TRBJ1-5
size: NA
CDR3: CATQKDRGGQPQHF
DNA: TGTGCCACCCAAAAGGACAGGGGAGGTCAGCCCCAGCATTTT

D: TRBD2
V: TRBV20-1
J: TRBJ2-7
size: many
CDR3: CSARPGTRFPEQYF
DNA: TGCAGTGCTCGCCCCGGGACTAGATTCCCGGAGCAGTACTTC

D: NA
V: TRBV18
J: TRBJ2-1
size: few
CDR3: CASSPQSSSNEQFF
DNA: TGTGCCAGCTCACCACAGTCTTCTAGCAATGAGCAGTTCTTC

D: NA
V: TRBV7-2
J: TRBJ1-5
size: few
CDR3: CASSLEWEGSQPQHF
DNA: TGTGCCAGCAGCTTAGAATGGGAAGGAAGTCAGCCCCAGCATTTT

D: TRBD2
V: TRBV20-1
J: TRBJ2-7
size: many
CDR3: CSATLAGGAFEQYF
DNA: TGCAGTGCTACTCTAGCGGGAGGGGCCTTCGAGCAGTACTTC

D: NA
V: TRBV5-1
J: TRBJ2-6
size: many
CDR3: CASSIGSNSGANVLTF
DNA: TGCGCCAGCAGCATAGGATCCAACTCTGGGGCCAACGTCCTGACTTTC

D: NA
V: TRBV28
J: TRBJ1-1
size: few
CDR3: CASTIRPSEGAFF
DNA: TGTGCCAGCACTATCCGCCCCTCGGAAGGAGCTTTCTTT

D: TRBD2
V: TRBV14
J: TRBJ2-7
size: few
CDR3: CASSQGLAGGSRAYEQYF
DNA: TGTGCCAGCAGCCAAGGACTAGCGGGAGGGTCTAGGGCCTACGAGCAGTACTTC

D: TRBD1
V: TRBV6-1
J: TRBJ1-1
size: NA
CDR3: CASRRGTANTEALF
DNA: TGTGCCAGCAGGAGAGGGACAGCTAACACTGAAGCTCTCTTT

D: NA
V: TRBV4-3
J: TRBJ1-5
size: many
CDR3: CASSQELYQSQHF
DNA: TGCGCCAGCAGCCAAGAGTTATACCAGTCCCAGCATTTT

D: TRBD2
V: TRBV30
J: TRBJ2-1
size: many
CDR3: CAWSQLGLAGGDEQFF
DNA: TGTGCCTGGTCACAATTAGGACTAGCGGGCGGTGATGAGCAGTTCTTC

D: NA
V: TRBV6-2/TRBV6-3
J: TRBJ2-5
size: many
CDR3: CASSYLGQETQYF
DNA: TGTGCCAGCAGTTACTTGGGGCAAGAGACCCAGTACTTC

D: NA
V: TRBV10-3
J: TRBJ2-2
size: few
CDR3: CAISNTGIAGELFF
DNA: TGTGCCATCAGCAATACAGGAATCGCCGGGGAGCTGTTTTTT